Presented here are 9 T cell receptor beta chains from one specimen sequenced in a study of T cells in Graves' hyperthyroidism and ophthalmopathy. Amplification yielded TCR beta CDR3 regions, with RNA transcripts as the source. In the first-round RT-PCR of the TCR CDR3, the HTBI primer set was used. TCRdb called the multiplex PCR reads again in MiXCR, with one record for every CDR3 protein. The table shows over 450,000 distinct CDR3 sequences, with 15% to 20% occurring only once. Sequenced input: blood. Receptor source: a young woman with Graves' ophthalmopathy.

Many counts were recorded for this clonotype. The chain recombines TRBV7-2 with TRBJ2-3; D is possibly TRBD1 or TRBD2 (6 bases each). V was pared by 0 bases and J by 6 bases, with 16 bases between. Germline V gene lookup returns CDR1 SGHTA and CDR2 FQGNSA. This CDR3 contains 16 residues. The CDR3: CASSLAGRQGRDTQYF. CDR3 DNA: TGTGCCAGCAGCTTAGCGGGTCGTCAGGGGAGGGATACGCAGTATTTT.

The V gene is TRBV14, the J gene TRBJ2-7, with D unresolved. The length of the CDR3 is 13 residues. V was trimmed by 2 bases and J by 6 bases, leaving 11 bases between them. Germline V gene sequence: CDR1 SGHDN, CDR2 FVKESK. The CDR3 DNA reads as TGTGCCAGCAGCCAAACGGGTCGAGCCGAGCAGTACTTC. This codes for CASSQTGRAEQYF.

The chain combines TRBV5-8 with TRBJ2-1, with a tentative D call TRBD2 (5 bases). CDR1 is SGHTS, CDR2 YDEGEE, per germline. V was cut by 0 bases and J by 10 bases, with 8 bases left in between. This CDR3 has 12 amino acids. The CDR3 region has the DNA TGTGCCAGCAGCTTGGTACTAGGCGAGCAGTTCTTC. Translating gives CASSLVLGEQFF.

In its sample, this clonotype was seen many times. The CDR3 loop is CSVDLGMAAFF. The DNA of the CDR3 is TGCAGCGTTGATTTGGGGATGGCGGCTTTCTTT. V usage is TRBV29-1 and J usage is TRBJ1-1; no clear D gene. The CDR3 covers 11 residues. The germline gives CDR1 SQVTM, CDR2 ANQGSEA. Trimming stripped 3 bases from V and 11 bases from J, with 13 bases between.

The chain links TRBV6-4 to TRBJ2-7, with 9 bases identical to TRBD1. Germline loops: CDR1 MRHNA, CDR2 SNTAGT. The trim removed 3 bases at V and 1 base at J, leaving 4 bases unmatched. This CDR3 has 15 residues. The chain's CDR3 is CASSEEQGASYEQYF. In nucleotides, the CDR3 is TGTGCCAGCAGTGAAGAACAGGGGGCGTCCTACGAGCAGTACTTC.

This clonotype turned up a few times. The chain couples TRBV2 to TRBJ1-2; TRBD1 might be the D (6 bases). The V gene's germline CDR1 is SNHLY and CDR2 FYNNEI. The V and J ends lost 8 bases and 3 bases respectively, with 13 bases between them. This CDR3 is built from 13 residues. CDR3 amino acids: CASYVAGDYGYTF. The CDR3 nucleotides read TGTGCCAGCTATGTGGCAGGGGACTATGGCTACACCTTC.

In this sample, this clonotype turned up a few times. The chain couples TRBV4-2 to TRBJ2-5; D is uncertain. The germline V gene encodes CDR1 LGHNA and CDR2 YNFKEQ. V was trimmed by 3 bases and J by 7 bases, leaving 3 bases between them. This CDR3 comprises 10 residues. The CDR3 spells CASSHATQYF. CDR3 bases: TGTGCCAGCAGCCATGCGACCCAGTACTTC.

This clonotype appeared a single time. A much larger clone is a single base away; this may be a read error. This chain uses TRBV12-3 or TRBV12-4 with TRBJ1-1; 9 bases align to TRBD1. Germline trimming cut 10 bases from V and 5 bases from J; bases unmatched to any gene: 17. This CDR3 has 16 amino acids. The CDR3 reads CANKSQSGTGWTEAFF. For the CDR3, the DNA is TGTGCCAACAAAAGCCAATCCGGGACAGGGTGGACTGAAGCTTTCTTT.

This clonotype was observed at least ten times. This chain joins TRBV20-1 and TRBJ2-1, with 8 bases aligning to TRBD1. Trimming removed 2 bases from V and 5 bases from J; junction bases left unmatched: 8. The germline V gene has CDR1 DFQATT and CDR2 SNEGSKA (reference sequence). This CDR3 has 15 residues. The CDR3 DNA follows: TGCAGTGCTAGAAAACGCGGACAGGGAAACAATGAGCAGTTCTTC. Its protein product is CSARKRGQGNNEQFF.